The rows below give T cell receptor beta chains drawn from one sample of a study of T-cell memory formation after mild COVID-19. One entry per CDR3 protein, called by TCRdb with MiXCR from the 5' RACE reads. The data contain about 100,000 distinct CDR3 sequences, approximately 15% of them seen just once; the ten biggest clones take up 30% to 45%. The sequenced material came from PBMCs or a T cell subset sorted from them (not recorded which). Receptors were obtained from a young man who had mild COVID-19 (a few samples of this study predate the infection). Cell type and time point are not known. Both conserved end residues are part of each CDR3.

CASSPSGGAPETQYF | TRBV7-3
CASSLGREGNEQFF | TRBV7-9
CASSQTGEQYF | TRBV11-2
CASSLSRNEQFF | TRBV7-2
CSVVRLAGIRTDTQYF | TRBV29-1
CASSPSQGARNTIYF | TRBV7-9
CASSFGGPLSGNTIYF | TRBV7-8
CASSLFSAGDTDTQYF | TRBV12-3/TRBV12-4
CASSPQGYGNTIYF | TRBV7-9
CASSYAPGGLTEQFF | TRBV6-5
CASRLGGRLNEQFF | TRBV19
CASSLSGGEDEQYF | TRBV5-4
CASSSLASGAYNEQFF | TRBV12-3/TRBV12-4
CASRVLTPSGANVLTF | TRBV28
CASSPDSVSYNEQFF | TRBV7-3
CASSHPGTGVSGANVLTF | TRBV6-2/TRBV6-3
CASSLSDEQFF | TRBV7-9
CSAWTGGYEQYF | TRBV20-1
CASSFRRANEQFF | TRBV7-8
CASSPLDREDGYTF | TRBV4-1
CASTNGRTEPNQPQHF | TRBV12-3/TRBV12-4
CASSRGQGSYEQYF | TRBV4-1
CASSPFPGTDNSYEQYF | TRBV11-2
CSAPRLGRWDTEAFF | TRBV20-1
CASSYSSVSLNTEAFF | TRBV6-5
CASSLGQGRVDEQFF | TRBV7-8
CASSETGGGVAFF | TRBV25-1
CASSQDREGGVTEAFF | TRBV3-1
CASSLDKADTQYF | TRBV11-3
CASSAYNEQFF | TRBV5-4
CSVEGGEAGEETQYF | TRBV29-1
CASSLPQQMNTEAFF | TRBV5-1
CASSLGDSQETQYF | TRBV27
CASSQLGSGGAFETQYF | TRBV3-1
CASSEGGGSTDTQYF | TRBV6-4
CASRGPGAIKKNIQYF | TRBV12-3/TRBV12-4